This T cell receptor (beta chain) was sequenced in a study of CD8 T cells in Susac syndrome. Regarding the study as a whole: It was acknowledged in the study that the number of individuals who were included in its TCR sequencing and HLA analysis was relatively small.

Random hexamers primed reverse transcription of about 0.45 to 1 ug RNA. Amplification of TCR beta CDR3 across 54 Vbeta and 13 Jbeta was performed with immunoSEQ multiplex PCR. TCRdb passed the immunoSEQ multiplex PCR reads through MiXCR, listing each CDR3 protein once. This sample has roughly 170,000 distinct CDR3 sequences, with 93% found just once. Those who served as multiple sclerosis controls were treatment-naive patients with stable or active relapsing-remitting disease. Negative isolation yielded the CD8+ and CD4+ T cells, while FACS enriched the TEMRA cells. CDR1 and CDR2 from the germline V gene are MGHDK and SYGVNS. The ends lost 3 bases at V and 3 bases at J; junction bases unmatched: 6. The length of the CDR3 is 16 residues. As regards this clonotype: The antigen is undetermined.

The receptor comes from a human donor with multiple sclerosis. This chain links TRBV25-1 with TRBJ2-2; TRBD1 matches at 8 bases. Sequenced: CD4+ T cells from PBMCs. This CDR3 reads CASSDPTGAYTGELFF. CDR3 bases: TGTGCCAGCAGTGACCCGACAGGGGCCTACACCGGGGAGCTGTTTTTT.